The 3 T cell receptor beta chains presented below share a single source sample, sequenced in a study of CD8 T cells in Susac syndrome. The RNA, about 0.45 to 1 ug, was put through reverse transcription using random hexamers. One entry per CDR3 protein, called by TCRdb with MiXCR from the immunoSEQ multiplex PCR reads. Seen here are fewer than 85,000 distinct CDR3 sequences, roughly 94% observed once, and the top ten hold roughly 0.46%. Sequencing was performed on CD8+ T cells from PBMCs. Every receptor here comes from a human donor with Susac syndrome.

A single count supports this clonotype. The gene calls are TRBV2 and TRBJ2-5; D is ambiguous. V was clipped by 6 bases and J by 5 bases, with 16 bases between them. In germline, CDR1 is SNHLY, CDR2 FYNNEI. The CDR3 consists of 14 residues. CDR3 in amino acids: CASSGDLMGETQYF. CDR3 sequence (DNA): TGTGCCAGCAGCGGCGACCTAATGGGGGAGACCCAGTACTTC.

This chain connects TRBV2 to TRBJ2-5, with D tentatively TRBD1 or TRBD2 (6 bases each). Germline V gives CDR1 SNHLY, CDR2 FYNNEI. This CDR3 comprises 13 residues. V gave up 7 bases and J gave up 5 bases, with 14 bases separating them. The CDR3 region is CASIIGGLETQYF. CDR3 DNA: TGTGCCAGCATTATCGGGGGCCTTGAGACCCAGTACTTC.

This rearrangement joins TRBV20-1 to TRBJ2-2; D uncertain. Trimming pared 0 bases from V and 5 bases from J, leaving 10 bases between. Germline V lookup: CDR1 DFQATT, CDR2 SNEGSKA (reference sequence). The CDR3 covers 14 residues. The DNA of the CDR3 is TGCAGTGCTAGAGATGAAGAGGAGACCGGGGAGCTGTTTTTT. It is translated as CSARDEEETGELFF.